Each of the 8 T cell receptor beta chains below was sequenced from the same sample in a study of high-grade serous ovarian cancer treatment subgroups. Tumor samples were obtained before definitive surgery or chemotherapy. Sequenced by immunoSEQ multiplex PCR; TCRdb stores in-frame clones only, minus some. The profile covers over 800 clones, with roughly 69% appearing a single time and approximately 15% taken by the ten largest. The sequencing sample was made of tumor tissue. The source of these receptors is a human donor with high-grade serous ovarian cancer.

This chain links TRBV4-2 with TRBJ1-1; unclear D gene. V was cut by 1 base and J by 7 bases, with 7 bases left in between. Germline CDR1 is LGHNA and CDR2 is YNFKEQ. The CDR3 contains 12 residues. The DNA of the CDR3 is TGTGCCAGCAGCCAAGGCTATAGTGAAGCTTTCTTT. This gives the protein CASSQGYSEAFF.

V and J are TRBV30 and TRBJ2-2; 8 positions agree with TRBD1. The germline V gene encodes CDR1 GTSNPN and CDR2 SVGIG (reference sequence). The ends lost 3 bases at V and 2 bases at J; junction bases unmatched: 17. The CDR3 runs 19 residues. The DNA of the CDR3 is TGTGCCTGGAGATTCAGTGGTACCTGGACAGGGCCCAACACCGGGGAGCTGTTTTTT. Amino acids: CAWRFSGTWTGPNTGELFF.

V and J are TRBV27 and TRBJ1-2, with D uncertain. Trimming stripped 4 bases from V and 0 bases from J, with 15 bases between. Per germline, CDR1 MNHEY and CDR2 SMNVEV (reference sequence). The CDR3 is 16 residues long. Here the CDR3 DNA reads TGTGCCAGCAGTTCTCAAGGACGGACGACTAACTATGGCTACACCTTC. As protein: CASSSQGRTTNYGYTF.

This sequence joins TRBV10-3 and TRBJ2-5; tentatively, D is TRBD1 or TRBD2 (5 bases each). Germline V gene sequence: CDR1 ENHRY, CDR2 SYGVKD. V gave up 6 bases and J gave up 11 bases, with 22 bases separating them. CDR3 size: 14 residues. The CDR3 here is CAIRDPGTQIGQYF. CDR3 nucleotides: TGTGCCATCAGAGACCCCGGGACCCAAATCGGGCAGTACTTC.

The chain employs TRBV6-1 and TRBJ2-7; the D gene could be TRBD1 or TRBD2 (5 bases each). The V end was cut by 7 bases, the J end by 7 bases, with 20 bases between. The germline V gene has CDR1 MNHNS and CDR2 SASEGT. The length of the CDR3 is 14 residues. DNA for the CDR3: TGTGCCAGCACCTACCGAGAGAGAGGGGAGGAGCAGTACTTC. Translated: CASTYRERGEEQYF.

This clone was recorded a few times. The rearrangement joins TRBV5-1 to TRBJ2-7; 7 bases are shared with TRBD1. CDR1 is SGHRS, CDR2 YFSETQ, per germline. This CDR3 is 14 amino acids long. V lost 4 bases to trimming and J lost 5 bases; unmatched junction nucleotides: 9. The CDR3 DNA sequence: TGCGCCAGCAGCCCTGGTGAGGGACAGCACGAGCAGTACTTC. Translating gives CASSPGEGQHEQYF.

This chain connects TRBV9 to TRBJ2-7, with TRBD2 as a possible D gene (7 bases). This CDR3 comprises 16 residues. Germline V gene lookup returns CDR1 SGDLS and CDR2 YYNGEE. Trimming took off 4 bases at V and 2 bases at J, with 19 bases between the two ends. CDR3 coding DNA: TGTGCCAGCAGCCCCCAGTGGGAGGGGGGTCCCTACGAGCAGTACTTC. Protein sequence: CASSPQWEGGPYEQYF.

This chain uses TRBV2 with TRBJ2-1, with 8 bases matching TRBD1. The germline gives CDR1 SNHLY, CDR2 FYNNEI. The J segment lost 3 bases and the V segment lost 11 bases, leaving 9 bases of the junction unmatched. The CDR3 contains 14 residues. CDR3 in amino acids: CAGLQGQGYNEQFF. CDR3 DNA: TGTGCCGGGCTACAAGGACAGGGCTACAATGAGCAGTTCTTC.